This TCR beta chain was profiled in a study of T cell repertoires and HLA-DP antigens. Trimming removed 1 base from V and 1 base from J, with 7 bases in between. The CDR3 covers 14 residues. Germline CDR1 is LNHNV and CDR2 is YYDKDF (reference sequence). Regarding this clone: Its antigen is not identified.

TCRdb's table, derived via immunoSEQ multiplex PCR, lists solely in-frame clones and lacks some. The table includes around 100,000 clones, approximately 92% detected once. This clonotype originated in a woman aged 18-35 years in good health and CMV-seronegative. This sequence joins TRBV15 and TRBJ1-2; perhaps TRBD1 as D (5 bases). The sequenced sample consisted of CD4+ T cells from PBMCs. The chain's CDR3 is CATSRGQINYGYTF. The CDR3 region has the DNA TGTGCCACCAGCAGAGGACAGATTAACTATGGCTACACCTTC.